One and the same sample provided the 3 T cell receptor beta chains below, sequenced in a study of T-cell reconstitution after alpha-beta-depleted transplantation in children. Unique molecular identifiers tagged the TCRbeta library. From the PCR reads, TCRdb called clonotypes with MiXCR, one entry per CDR3 protein. The sample yields 500,000 or so distinct CDR3 sequences, roughly 11% seen once. The material sequenced was PBMCs, mostly from graft donor cells, taken 180 days after TCRalphabeta/CD19-depleted stem cell transplant. The receptors come from a female patient younger than 10 who had a stem cell transplant for aplastic anemia, so the T cells may come from the graft donor.

V is TRBV20-1 and J is TRBJ2-3; D possibly corresponds to TRBD2 (6 bases). Deletions cut 3 bases from V and 2 bases from J, with 15 bases between. This CDR3 is 15 amino acids long. Germline V gene lookup returns CDR1 DFQATT and CDR2 SNEGSKA (reference sequence). This CDR3 is CSARTTRPLTDTQYF. In nucleotides, the CDR3 is TGCAGTGCTAGGACGACTAGGCCCCTCACAGATACGCAGTATTTT.

DNA for the CDR3: TGCGCCAGCAGCCAAGGTCGATTAGAGACCCTGCGGGAGCAGTTCTTC. It codes for CASSQGRLETLREQFF. The rearrangement links TRBV4-3 to TRBJ2-1; no clear D. V lost 1 base to trimming and J lost 10 bases, with 20 bases between them. The V gene's germline CDR1 is LGHNA and CDR2 YSLEER. This CDR3 region has 16 residues.

This clonotype was seen a few times. The J gene is TRBJ2-4, the V gene TRBV13; 8 bases map to TRBD2. The CDR3 totals 15 residues. The V and J ends lost 5 bases and 6 bases, in that order; junction bases with no gene match: 9. Looked up from germline, CDR1 is PRHDT and CDR2 is FYEKMQ (reference sequence). The CDR3 DNA is TGTGCCAGCAGCCAGGGTCGGGGGGGGAGAAACATTCAGTACTTC. As protein: CASSQGRGGRNIQYF.